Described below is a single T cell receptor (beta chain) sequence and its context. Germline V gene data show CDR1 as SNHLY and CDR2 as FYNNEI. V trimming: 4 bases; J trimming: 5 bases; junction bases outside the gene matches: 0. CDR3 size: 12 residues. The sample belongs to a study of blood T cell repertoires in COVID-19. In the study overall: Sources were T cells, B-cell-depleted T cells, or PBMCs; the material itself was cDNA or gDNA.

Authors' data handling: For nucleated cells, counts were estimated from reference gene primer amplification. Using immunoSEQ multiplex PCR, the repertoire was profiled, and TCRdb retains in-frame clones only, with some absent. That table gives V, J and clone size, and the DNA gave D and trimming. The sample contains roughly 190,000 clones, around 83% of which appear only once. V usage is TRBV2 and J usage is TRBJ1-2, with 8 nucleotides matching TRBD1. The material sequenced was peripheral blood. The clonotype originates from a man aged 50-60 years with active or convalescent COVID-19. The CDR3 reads CASSGTGYGYTF. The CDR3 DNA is TGTGCCAGCAGTGGGACAGGGTATGGCTACACCTTC.